A single sample gave rise to the 10 T cell receptor beta chains below, sequenced in a study of shared clonotypes between healthy human individuals. TCRdb keeps only in-frame clones here, not all; method: immunoSEQ multiplex PCR. The sample yields about 2.2 million clones, over 85% seen once. In the naive CD8 group, cells lacked CD45RO and were positively selected for CCR7, so terminally differentiated effector memory CD45RA+ cells were left out. The sample was naive CD8+ T cells from PBMCs. The receptors shown here come from a man younger than 30 in good health. Some clones in this sample may be carry-over from other donors' samples.

The V and J genes are TRBV9 and TRBJ2-3; D possibly uses TRBD1 or TRBD2 (5 bases each). This CDR3 is 15 amino acids long. V was shortened by 4 bases and J by 5 bases, with 17 bases between the two germline ends. Germline loops: CDR1 SGDLS, CDR2 YYNGEE. CDR3 protein: CASSRKGTPQDTQYF. The CDR3 nucleotides read TGTGCCAGCAGCCGAAAGGGGACCCCCCAAGATACGCAGTATTTT.

The chain combines TRBV7-6 with TRBJ2-7, with D possibly matching TRBD2 (5 bases). CDR1 is SGHVS, CDR2 FNYEAQ, per germline. CDR3 size: 15 residues. Trimming removed 5 bases from V and 5 bases from J, with 19 bases in between. In nucleotides, the CDR3 is TGTGCCAGCAGCCTAACTAGACGCGGGCTGAACGAGCAGTACTTC. It codes for CASSLTRRGLNEQYF.

The chain carries TRBV29-1 and TRBJ2-1; D may be TRBD2 (5 bases). The CDR3 covers 14 residues. Trimming stripped 0 bases from V and 3 bases from J, with 9 bases between. From germline, CDR1 is SQVTM and CDR2 ANQGSEA. The CDR3 reads CSVEDTTSYNEQFF. The CDR3 DNA is TGCAGCGTTGAAGATACCACTAGCTACAATGAGCAGTTCTTC.

The V and J genes are TRBV7-8 and TRBJ2-1; the match to TRBD2 covers 8 bases. Germline CDR1 is SGHVS and CDR2 is FQNEAQ. V gave up 5 bases and J gave up 6 bases; unmatched junction bases: 9. There are 15 residues in the CDR3. Here the CDR3 reads CASSPVAGRSNEQFF. In DNA form, the CDR3 reads TGTGCCAGCAGCCCAGTAGCGGGACGCTCCAATGAGCAGTTCTTC.

The rearrangement uses TRBV18 and TRBJ2-7, with a weak D call TRBD1 (6 bases). Looked up from germline, CDR1 is KGHSH and CDR2 is LQKENI. The germline V and J ends were trimmed by 2 bases and 6 bases, with 20 bases remaining between them. This CDR3 comprises 16 residues. This chain's CDR3 is CASSPNDRTPAGEQYF. For the CDR3, the DNA is TGTGCCAGCTCACCAAATGACAGGACCCCGGCGGGCGAGCAGTACTTC.

The chain has TRBV4-1 and TRBJ2-5; D possibly corresponds to TRBD2 (6 bases). Germline CDR1 is MGHRA and CDR2 is YSYEKL. Trimming removed 1 base from V and 5 bases from J, with 14 bases in between. The CDR3 is 15 residues long. This chain's CDR3 is CASSQVWGERETQYF. CDR3 DNA sequence: TGCGCCAGCAGCCAAGTCTGGGGGGAGCGGGAGACCCAGTACTTC.

V gene TRBV7-9 combines with J gene TRBJ1-1, with D maybe TRBD1 (5 bases). CDR1 SEHNR and CDR2 FQNEAQ come from the germline V gene (reference sequence). The V gene lost 6 bases and the J gene lost 1 base, with 9 bases spanning the gap. The CDR3 extends over 13 amino acids. The chain's CDR3 is CASRGRGNTEAFF. The CDR3 nucleotides are TGTGCCAGCAGGGGACGGGGGAACACTGAAGCTTTCTTT.

The rearrangement joins TRBV30 to TRBJ2-7; TRBD1 agrees at 9 bases. The ends lost 7 bases at V and 1 base at J; junction bases unmatched: 5. Looked up from germline, CDR1 is GTSNPN and CDR2 is SVGIG (reference sequence). The CDR3 runs to 13 residues. CDR3 sequence (DNA): TGTGCCTCCACCGGGACAGGGTCCTACGAGCAGTACTTC. Translating it yields CASTGTGSYEQYF.

The chain has TRBV15 and TRBJ2-7; tentative D call: TRBD2 (6 bases). Germline CDR1 LNHNV, CDR2 YYDKDF (reference sequence). The V and J ends lost 0 bases and 5 bases respectively, with 14 bases between them. This CDR3 is built from 15 residues. The CDR3 spells CATSREGGNRDEQYF. The DNA for the CDR3 is TGTGCCACCAGCAGAGAGGGCGGGAACCGTGACGAGCAGTACTTC.

The rearrangement joins TRBV2 to TRBJ1-5, with unresolved D. There are 14 residues in the CDR3. V lost 4 bases and J lost 3, with 10 bases in between. CDR1 SNHLY and CDR2 FYNNEI come from the germline V gene. The CDR3 here is CASSGWQLNQPQHF. CDR3 nucleotides: TGTGCCAGCAGTGGGTGGCAGCTCAATCAGCCCCAGCATTTT. Full variable domain (outside the CDR3, taken from reference TRBV2 and TRBJ1-5): EPEVTQTPSHQVTQMGQEVILRCVPISNHLYFYWYRQILGQKVEFLVSFYNNEISEKSEIFDDQFSVERPDGSNFTLKIRSTKLEDSAMYFCASSGWQLNQPQHFGDGTRLSIL.